A single sample gave rise to the 7 T cell receptor beta chains below, sequenced in a study of T cell responses to AZD1222 COVID-19 vaccine. Produced via immunoSEQ multiplex PCR; TCRdb's table is partial and in-frame only. Of roughly 100,000 clones in the sample, approximately 87% were seen once. The sequences come from peripheral blood, collected on day 0 of AZD1222 vaccination. The source is an adult in good health.

This chain joins TRBV5-1 and TRBJ2-1; D not resolved. V dropped 4 bases and J dropped 7 bases, with 9 bases sitting between them. Per germline, CDR1 SGHRS and CDR2 YFSETQ. This CDR3 spans 12 amino acids. Here the CDR3 reads CASSTGRNEQFF. The CDR3 DNA is TGCGCCAGCAGCACCGGAAGAAATGAGCAGTTCTTC.

This clone was detected a few times. The rearrangement links TRBV29-1 to TRBJ2-6, with D uncertain. Trimming took off 4 bases at V and 2 bases at J, with 9 bases between the two ends. The V gene's germline CDR1 is SQVTM and CDR2 ANQGSEA. This CDR3 contains 14 residues. The CDR3 protein is CSVVSGAGANVLTF. The CDR3 DNA follows: TGCAGCGTTGTTTCTGGGGCTGGGGCCAACGTCCTGACTTTC.

The V and J genes are TRBV11-3 and TRBJ1-6; the match to TRBD1 covers 8 bases. This CDR3 has 15 amino acids. With 4 bases clipped from V and 10 bases from J, the junction kept 9 bases outside the gene matches. Looked up from germline, CDR1 is SGHNT and CDR2 is YENEEA. CDR3 residues: CASSSTGATQSPLHF. The CDR3 DNA follows: TGTGCCAGCAGCTCGACAGGGGCTACCCAATCACCCCTCCACTTT.

The chain employs TRBV7-9 and TRBJ2-6; perhaps TRBD2 as D (6 bases). Deletions cut 5 bases from V and 5 bases from J, with 16 bases between. The CDR3 runs to 16 residues. Germline V lookup: CDR1 SEHNR, CDR2 FQNEAQ (reference sequence). CDR3 sequence: CASSLGTPPRANVLTF. The CDR3 DNA sequence: TGTGCCAGCAGCCTAGGGACTCCTCCAAGGGCCAACGTCCTGACTTTC.

The rearrangement links TRBV11-3 to TRBJ2-2; 11 bases are a match to TRBD2. The V segment lost 5 bases and the J segment 6 bases; nucleotides outside the gene matches: 5. CDR1 and CDR2 from the germline V gene are SGHNT and YENEEA. The CDR3 extends over 15 amino acids. The CDR3 protein is CASSRISGGAGELFF. CDR3 nucleotides: TGTGCCAGCAGCCGGATTAGCGGGGGGGCCGGGGAGCTGTTTTTT.

This clone was seen a few times. This rearrangement joins TRBV3-1 (or the pseudogene TRBV3-2) to TRBJ2-1; weak D call: TRBD2 (6 bases). With 1 base removed from V and 6 bases from J, the gap between germline ends came to 13 bases. CDR1 is LGHDT and CDR2 is YNNKEL in the germline V gene (reference sequence). The CDR3 is 15 residues long. The CDR3 is CASSQGAGPLNEQFF. DNA of the CDR3: TGTGCCAGCAGCCAAGGGGCGGGGCCCCTCAATGAGCAGTTCTTC.

This sequence joins TRBV18 and TRBJ1-1; no reliable D call. Germline assignment: CDR1 KGHSH and CDR2 LQKENI. V dropped 2 bases and J dropped 0 bases, with 13 bases sitting between them. The CDR3 spans 16 residues. CDR3 nucleotide sequence: TGTGCCAGCTCACCAGGTAGTCAGTCGGTGAACACTGAAGCTTTCTTT. This sequence encodes CASSPGSQSVNTEAFF.